This entry is about one T cell receptor (beta chain). The sample originates from a study of shared clonotypes between healthy human individuals. The CDR3 loop spans 11 amino acids. The germline CDR1 and CDR2 sequences are WSHSY and SAAADI. V was pared by 6 bases and J by 4 bases, with 6 bases between. Naive CD8 cells were CD45RO-negative, positively selected for CCR7, excluding terminally differentiated effector memory CD45RA+ cells. Libraries were prepared by immunoSEQ multiplex PCR; TCRdb keeps only in-frame clonotypes and omits some of them. The data contain about 600,000 clones, around 95% of them singletons.

This clonotype originated in a woman in her twenties or thirties in good health. This chain joins TRBV10-2 and TRBJ1-2, with D hard to call. Sequencing used naive CD8+ T cells sorted from blood. Here the CDR3 reads CASRDGYGYTF. The CDR3 DNA reads TGCGCCAGCAGGGACGGCTATGGCTACACCTTC.